This T cell receptor beta chain was identified in a study of blood T cells in healthy people across ages. A J-beta primer mix and a sample-barcoded 5' primer were used in a second PCR of about 7 to 12 cycles. TCRdb redid the calling of the 5' RACE reads with MiXCR, one entry per CDR3 protein. The sample has 850,000 to 1,100,000 distinct CDR3 sequences; more than 30% are singletons. This clonotype was observed many times. V was clipped by 8 bases and J by 6 bases; unmatched bases: 5. CDR3 size: 13 residues. Germline CDR1 LGHDT, CDR2 YNNKEL (reference sequence). The sequence was obtained from a man aged 18 to 30 in good health. The rearrangement uses TRBV3-1 and TRBJ2-4; 9 positions agree with TRBD1. Sequenced material: blood. The CDR3 DNA reads as TGTGCCAGCTCGGGACAGGGCGGAAACATTCAGTACTTC. Its translation is CASSGQGGNIQYF.